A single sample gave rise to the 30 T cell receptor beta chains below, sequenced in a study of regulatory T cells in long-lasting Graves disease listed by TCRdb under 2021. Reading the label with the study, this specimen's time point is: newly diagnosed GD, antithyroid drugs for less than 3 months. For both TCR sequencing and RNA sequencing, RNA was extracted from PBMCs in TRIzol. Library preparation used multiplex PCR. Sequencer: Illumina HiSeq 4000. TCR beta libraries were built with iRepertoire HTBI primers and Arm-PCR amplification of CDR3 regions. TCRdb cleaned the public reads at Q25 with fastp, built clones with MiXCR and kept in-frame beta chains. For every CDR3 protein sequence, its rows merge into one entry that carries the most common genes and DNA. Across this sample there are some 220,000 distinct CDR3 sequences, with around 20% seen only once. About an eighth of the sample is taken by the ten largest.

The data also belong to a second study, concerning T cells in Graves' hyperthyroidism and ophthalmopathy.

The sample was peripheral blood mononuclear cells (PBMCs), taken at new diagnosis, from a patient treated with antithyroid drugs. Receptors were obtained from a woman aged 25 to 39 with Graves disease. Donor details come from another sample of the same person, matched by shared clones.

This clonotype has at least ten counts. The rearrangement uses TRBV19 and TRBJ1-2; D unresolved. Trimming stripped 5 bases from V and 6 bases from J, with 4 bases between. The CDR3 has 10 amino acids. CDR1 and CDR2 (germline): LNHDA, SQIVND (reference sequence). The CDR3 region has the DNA TGTGCCAGTAGTCACAATGGCTACACCTTC. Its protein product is CASSHNGYTF.

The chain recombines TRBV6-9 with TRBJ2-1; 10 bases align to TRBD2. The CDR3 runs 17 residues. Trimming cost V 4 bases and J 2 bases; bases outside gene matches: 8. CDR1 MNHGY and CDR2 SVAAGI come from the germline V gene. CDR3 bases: TGTGCCAGCAGTTGGAAGCGGGAGGGCCTAGCCTACAATGAGCAGTTCTTC. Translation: CASSWKREGLAYNEQFF.

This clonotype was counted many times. CDR3 sequence: CASRAVGGELFF. In nucleotides, the CDR3 is TGTGCCAGCAGGGCCGTGGGTGGGGAGCTGTTTTTT. The chain links TRBV6-1 to TRBJ2-2; D ambiguous. The CDR3 runs 12 residues. CDR1 is MNHNS, CDR2 SASEGT, per germline. Trimming stripped 6 bases from V and 8 bases from J, with 10 bases between.

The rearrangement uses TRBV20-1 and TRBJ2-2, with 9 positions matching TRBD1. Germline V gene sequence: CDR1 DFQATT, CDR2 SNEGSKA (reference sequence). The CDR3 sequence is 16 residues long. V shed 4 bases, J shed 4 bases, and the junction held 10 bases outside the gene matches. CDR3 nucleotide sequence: TGCAGTGCTAAAAAAAGGACAGGGGCGATCACCGGGGAGCTGTTTTTT. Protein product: CSAKKRTGAITGELFF.

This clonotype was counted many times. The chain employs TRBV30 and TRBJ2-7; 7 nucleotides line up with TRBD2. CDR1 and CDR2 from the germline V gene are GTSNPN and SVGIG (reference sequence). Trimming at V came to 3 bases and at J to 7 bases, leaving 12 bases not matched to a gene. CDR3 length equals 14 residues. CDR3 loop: CAWRPQGGPGEQYF. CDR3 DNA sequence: TGTGCCTGGAGGCCGCAGGGAGGGCCGGGTGAGCAGTACTTC.

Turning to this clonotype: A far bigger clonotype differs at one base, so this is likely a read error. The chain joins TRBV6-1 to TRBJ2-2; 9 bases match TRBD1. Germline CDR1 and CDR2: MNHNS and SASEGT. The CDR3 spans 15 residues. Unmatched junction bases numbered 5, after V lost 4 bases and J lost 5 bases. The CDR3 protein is CASSGQGGETGELFF. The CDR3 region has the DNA TGTGCCAGCAGTGGACAGGGGGGAGAGACCGGGGAGCTGTTTTTT.

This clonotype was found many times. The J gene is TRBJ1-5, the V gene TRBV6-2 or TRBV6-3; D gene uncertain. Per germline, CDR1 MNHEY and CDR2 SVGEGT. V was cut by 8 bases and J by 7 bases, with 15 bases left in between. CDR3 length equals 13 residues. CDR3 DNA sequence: TGTGCCAGCGCCCCCATGAAAGGCCAGCCCCAGCATTTT. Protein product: CASAPMKGQPQHF.

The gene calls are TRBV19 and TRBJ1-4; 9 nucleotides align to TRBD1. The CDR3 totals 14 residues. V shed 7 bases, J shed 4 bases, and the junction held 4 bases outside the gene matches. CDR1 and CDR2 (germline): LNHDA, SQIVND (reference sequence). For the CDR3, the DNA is TGTGCCAGTAACATGGACAGGGGTAATGAAAAACTGTTTTTT. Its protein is CASNMDRGNEKLFF.

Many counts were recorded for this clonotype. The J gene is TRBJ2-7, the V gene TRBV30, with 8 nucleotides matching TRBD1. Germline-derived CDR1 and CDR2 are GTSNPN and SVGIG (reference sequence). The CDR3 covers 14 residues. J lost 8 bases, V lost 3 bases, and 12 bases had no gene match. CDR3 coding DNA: TGTGCCTGGAGGGGGGACAGGAGGGGAATTCAGCAGTACTTC. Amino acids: CAWRGDRRGIQQYF.

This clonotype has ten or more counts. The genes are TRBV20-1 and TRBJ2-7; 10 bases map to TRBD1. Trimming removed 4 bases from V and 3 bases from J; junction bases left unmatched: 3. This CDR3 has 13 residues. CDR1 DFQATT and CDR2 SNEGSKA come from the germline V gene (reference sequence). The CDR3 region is CSATRDRGYEQYF. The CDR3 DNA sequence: TGCAGTGCTACTCGGGACAGGGGCTACGAGCAGTACTTC.

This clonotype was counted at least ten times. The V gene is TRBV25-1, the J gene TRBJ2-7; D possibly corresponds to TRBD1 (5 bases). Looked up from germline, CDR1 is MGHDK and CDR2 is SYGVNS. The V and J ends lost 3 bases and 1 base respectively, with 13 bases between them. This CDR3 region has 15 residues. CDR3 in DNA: TGTGCCAGCAGTGAGGCAGGGTGGCGGTCCTACGAGCAGTACTTC. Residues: CASSEAGWRSYEQYF.

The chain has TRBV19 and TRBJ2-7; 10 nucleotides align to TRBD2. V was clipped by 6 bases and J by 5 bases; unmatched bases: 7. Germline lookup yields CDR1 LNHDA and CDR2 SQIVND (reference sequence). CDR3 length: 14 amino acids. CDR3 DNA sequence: TGTGCCAGTAGAACGATCGGACTAGCGGACGAGCAGTACTTC. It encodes CASRTIGLADEQYF.

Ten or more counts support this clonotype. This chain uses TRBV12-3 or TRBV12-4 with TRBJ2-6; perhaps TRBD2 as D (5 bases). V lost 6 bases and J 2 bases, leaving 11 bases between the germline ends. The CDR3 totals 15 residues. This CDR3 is CASSEGRAGANVLTF. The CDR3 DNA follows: TGTGCCAGCAGCGAGGGTCGCGCTGGGGCCAACGTCCTGACTTTC.

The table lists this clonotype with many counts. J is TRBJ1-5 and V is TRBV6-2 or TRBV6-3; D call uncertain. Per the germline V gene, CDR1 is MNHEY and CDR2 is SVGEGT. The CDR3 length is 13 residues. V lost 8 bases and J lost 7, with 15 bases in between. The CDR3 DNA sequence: TGTGCCAGCGCAATATCCCATTTCCAGCCCCAGCATTTT. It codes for CASAISHFQPQHF.

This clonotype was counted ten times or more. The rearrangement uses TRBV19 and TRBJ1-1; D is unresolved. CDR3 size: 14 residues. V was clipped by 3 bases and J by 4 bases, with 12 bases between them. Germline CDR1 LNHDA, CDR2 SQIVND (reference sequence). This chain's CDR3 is CASSIPGLVTEAFF. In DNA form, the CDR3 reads TGTGCCAGTAGTATTCCCGGTTTGGTCACTGAAGCTTTCTTT.

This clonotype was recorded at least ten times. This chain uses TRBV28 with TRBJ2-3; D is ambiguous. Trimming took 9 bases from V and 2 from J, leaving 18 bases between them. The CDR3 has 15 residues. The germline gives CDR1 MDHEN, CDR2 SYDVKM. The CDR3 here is CASKPGQSLTDTQYF. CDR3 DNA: TGTGCCAGTAAGCCCGGGCAATCTCTCACAGATACGCAGTATTTT.

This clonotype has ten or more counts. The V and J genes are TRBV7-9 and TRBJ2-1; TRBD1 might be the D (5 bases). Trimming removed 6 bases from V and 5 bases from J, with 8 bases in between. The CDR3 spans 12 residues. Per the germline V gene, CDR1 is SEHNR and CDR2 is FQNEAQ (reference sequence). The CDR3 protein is CASSRQHNEQFF. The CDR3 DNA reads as TGTGCCAGCAGTCGACAGCACAATGAGCAGTTCTTC.

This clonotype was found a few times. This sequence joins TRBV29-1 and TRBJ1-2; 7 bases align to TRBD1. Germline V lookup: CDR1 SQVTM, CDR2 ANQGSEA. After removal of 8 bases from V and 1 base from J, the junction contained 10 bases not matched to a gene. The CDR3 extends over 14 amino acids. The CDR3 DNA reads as TGCAGCTCCGAGGGGGCCCTCCTTAACTATGGCTACACCTTC. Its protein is CSSEGALLNYGYTF.

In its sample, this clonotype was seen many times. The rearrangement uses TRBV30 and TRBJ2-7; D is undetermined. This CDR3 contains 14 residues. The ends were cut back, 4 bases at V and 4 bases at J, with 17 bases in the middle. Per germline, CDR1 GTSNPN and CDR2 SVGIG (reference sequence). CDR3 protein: CAWIRKGLEYEQYF. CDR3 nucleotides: TGTGCCTGGATCAGGAAGGGTCTCGAGTACGAGCAGTACTTC.

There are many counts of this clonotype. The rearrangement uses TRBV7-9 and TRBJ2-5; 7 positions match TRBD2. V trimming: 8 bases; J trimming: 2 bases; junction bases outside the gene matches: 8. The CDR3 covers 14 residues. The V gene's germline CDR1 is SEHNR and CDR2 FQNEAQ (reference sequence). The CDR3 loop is CASYRLGGQETQYF. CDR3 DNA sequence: TGTGCCAGCTACCGCCTGGGGGGGCAAGAGACCCAGTACTTC.

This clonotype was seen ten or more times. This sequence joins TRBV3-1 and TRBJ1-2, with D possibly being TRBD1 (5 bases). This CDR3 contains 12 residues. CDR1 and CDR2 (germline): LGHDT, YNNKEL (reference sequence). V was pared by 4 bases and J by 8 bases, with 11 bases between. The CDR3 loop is CASSRGQVGYTF. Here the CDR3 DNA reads TGTGCCAGCAGCCGCGGACAAGTCGGCTACACCTTC.

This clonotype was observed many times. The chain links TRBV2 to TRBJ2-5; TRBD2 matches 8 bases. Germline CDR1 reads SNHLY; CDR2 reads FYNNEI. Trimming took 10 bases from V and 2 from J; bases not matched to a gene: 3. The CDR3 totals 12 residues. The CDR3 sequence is CATGGRQETQYF. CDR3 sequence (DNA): TGTGCCACGGGAGGGCGGCAAGAGACCCAGTACTTC.

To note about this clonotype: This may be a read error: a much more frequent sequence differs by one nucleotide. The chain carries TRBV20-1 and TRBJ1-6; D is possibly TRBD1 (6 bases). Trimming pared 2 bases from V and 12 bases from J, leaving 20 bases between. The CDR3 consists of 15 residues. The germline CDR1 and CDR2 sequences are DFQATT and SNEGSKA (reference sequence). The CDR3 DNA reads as TGCAGTGCTAGATCGGTACAGGGTCGGGATTTACCCCTCCACTTT. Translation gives CSARSVQGRDLPLHF.

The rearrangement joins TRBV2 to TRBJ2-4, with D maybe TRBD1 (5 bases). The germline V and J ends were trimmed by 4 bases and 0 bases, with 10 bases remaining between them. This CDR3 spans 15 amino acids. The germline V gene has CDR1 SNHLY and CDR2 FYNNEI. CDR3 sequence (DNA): TGTGCCAGCAGTGCTAGACAGCTAGCCAAAAACATTCAGTACTTC. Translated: CASSARQLAKNIQYF. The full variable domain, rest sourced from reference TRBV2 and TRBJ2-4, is EPEVTQTPSHQVTQMGQEVILRCVPISNHLYFYWYRQILGQKVEFLVSFYNNEISEKSEIFDDQFSVERPDGSNFTLKIRSTKLEDSAMYFCASSARQLAKNIQYFGAGTRLSVL.

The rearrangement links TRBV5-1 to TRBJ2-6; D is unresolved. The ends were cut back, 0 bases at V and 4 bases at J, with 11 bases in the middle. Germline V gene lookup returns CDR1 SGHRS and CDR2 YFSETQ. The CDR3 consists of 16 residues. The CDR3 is CASSLVSLMGANVLTF. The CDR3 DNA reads TGCGCCAGCAGCTTGGTTAGCCTAATGGGGGCCAACGTCCTGACTTTC. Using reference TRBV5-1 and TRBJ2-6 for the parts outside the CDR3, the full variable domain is KAGVTQTPRYLIKTRGQQVTLSCSPISGHRSVSWYQQTPGQGLQFLFEYFSETQRNKGNFPGRFSGRQFSNSRSEMNVSTLELGDSALYLCASSLVSLMGANVLTFGAGSRLTVL.

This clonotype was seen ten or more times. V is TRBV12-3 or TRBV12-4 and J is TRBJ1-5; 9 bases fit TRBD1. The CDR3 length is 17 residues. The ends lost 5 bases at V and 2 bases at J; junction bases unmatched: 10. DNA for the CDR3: TGTGCCAGCAGTCCCCACCGGGGACAGGGCGGCAATCAGCCCCAGCATTTT. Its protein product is CASSPHRGQGGNQPQHF.

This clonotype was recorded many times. The CDR3 nucleotides read TGTGCCAGCAGCTTAGCGGGACAGGGTCCCACTGAAGCTTTCTTT. Amino acid sequence: CASSLAGQGPTEAFF. The chain is built from TRBV7-9 and TRBJ1-1; 9 bases match TRBD1. The germline gives CDR1 SEHNR, CDR2 FQNEAQ (reference sequence). The ends lost 0 bases at V and 4 bases at J; junction bases unmatched: 3. CDR3 length: 15 residues.

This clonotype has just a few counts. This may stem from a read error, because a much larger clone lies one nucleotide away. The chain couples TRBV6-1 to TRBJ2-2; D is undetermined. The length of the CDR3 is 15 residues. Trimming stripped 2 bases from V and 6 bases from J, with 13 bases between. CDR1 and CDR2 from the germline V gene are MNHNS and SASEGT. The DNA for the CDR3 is TGTGCCAGCAGTGAAAGACCGGCTACCGCCGGGGAGCTGTTTTTT. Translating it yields CASSERPATAGELFF.

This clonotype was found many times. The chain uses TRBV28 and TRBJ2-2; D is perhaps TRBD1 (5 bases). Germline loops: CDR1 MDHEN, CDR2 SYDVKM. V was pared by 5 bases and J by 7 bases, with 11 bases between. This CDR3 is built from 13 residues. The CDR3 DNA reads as TGTGCCAGCAGTATTGGGGCGAACGGGGAGCTGTTTTTT. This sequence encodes CASSIGANGELFF.

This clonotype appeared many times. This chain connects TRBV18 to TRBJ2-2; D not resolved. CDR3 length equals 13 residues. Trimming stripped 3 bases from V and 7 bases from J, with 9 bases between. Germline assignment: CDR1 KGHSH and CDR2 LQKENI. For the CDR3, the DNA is TGTGCCAGCTCACCCGGTTCTGGCGGGGAGCTGTTTTTT. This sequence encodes CASSPGSGGELFF.